What follows are 3 T cell receptor beta chains derived from one specimen sequenced in a study of cytomegalovirus exposure and HLA in healthy donors. The repertoire was sequenced with immunoSEQ multiplex PCR; TCRdb's copy has only in-frame clones and lacks some. The top ten clones hold approximately 0.82% of a sample with about 160,000 clones, 96% of them seen once. Sample: PBMCs. These receptors were taken from a woman younger than 30 in good health and CMV-seronegative.

This chain uses TRBV5-1 with TRBJ2-3, with 12 bases identical to TRBD1. There are 16 residues in the CDR3. In germline, CDR1 is SGHRS, CDR2 YFSETQ. Unmatched junction bases numbered 7, after V lost 0 bases and J lost 8 bases. The CDR3 loop reads CASSLGRGQGAGTQYF. CDR3 nucleotides: TGCGCCAGCAGCTTGGGCAGGGGACAGGGGGCAGGTACGCAGTATTTT.

The chain recombines TRBV2 with TRBJ1-2; 11 nucleotides match TRBD1. CDR3 length equals 16 residues. The germline gives CDR1 SNHLY, CDR2 FYNNEI. The V gene end was trimmed by 8 bases and the J gene end by 3 bases; junction bases not matched to a gene: 11. The CDR3 DNA sequence: TGTGCCAGCTCAAGGACAGGGGGCTATGTTGACTATGGCTACACCTTC. It codes for CASSRTGGYVDYGYTF.

The rearrangement uses TRBV5-1 and TRBJ2-1, with 10 bases aligning to TRBD1. J was trimmed by 3 bases and V by 4 bases; bases with no gene match: 7. The CDR3 runs to 16 residues. CDR1 SGHRS and CDR2 YFSETQ come from the germline V gene. The CDR3 DNA follows: TGCGCCAGCAGCCTCACCGGGACAGGGGACTACAATGAGCAGTTCTTC. Translation: CASSLTGTGDYNEQFF.